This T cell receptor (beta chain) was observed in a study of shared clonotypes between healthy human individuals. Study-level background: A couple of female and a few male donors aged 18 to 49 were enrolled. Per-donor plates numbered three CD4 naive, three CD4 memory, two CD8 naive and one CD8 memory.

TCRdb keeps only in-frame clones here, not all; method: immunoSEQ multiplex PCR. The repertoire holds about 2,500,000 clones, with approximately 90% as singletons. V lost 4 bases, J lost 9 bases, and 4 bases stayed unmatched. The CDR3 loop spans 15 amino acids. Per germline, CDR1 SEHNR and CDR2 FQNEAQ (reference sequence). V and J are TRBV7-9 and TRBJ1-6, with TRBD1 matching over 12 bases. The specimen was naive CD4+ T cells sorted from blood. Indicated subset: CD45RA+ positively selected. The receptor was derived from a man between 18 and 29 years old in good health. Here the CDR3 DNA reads TGTGCCAGCAGCTCCGGGACAGGGGGCAGTTCACCCCTCCACTTT. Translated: CASSSGTGGSSPLHF. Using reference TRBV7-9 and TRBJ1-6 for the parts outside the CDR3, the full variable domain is DTGVSQNPRHKITKRGQNVTFRCDPISEHNRLYWYRQTLGQGPEFLTYFQNEAQLEKSRLLSDRFSAERPKGSFSTLEIQRTEQGDSAMYLCASSSGTGGSSPLHFGNGTRLTVT.